This is a list of T cell receptor beta chains from one sample in a study of cytomegalovirus exposure and HLA in healthy donors. Profiled with immunoSEQ multiplex PCR; TCRdb holds only in-frame clones, not every one. The data contain about 98,000 clones, about 81% of them singletons. Sequencing was performed on PBMCs. Every receptor here comes from a man aged 40-50 years in good health and CMV-seronegative. The CDR3 runs from the conserved cysteine through the conserved F or W.

V	J	CDR3
TRBV6-6	TRBJ2-7	CASKAGSSYEQYF
TRBV9	TRBJ2-7	CASSAAASGRYEQYF
TRBV7-6	TRBJ1-5	CASSLQFSQPQHF
TRBV6-5	TRBJ1-2	CASRVGKGTGVFSF
TRBV5-6	TRBJ2-2	CASSLRRYTGELFF
TRBV6-5	TRBJ1-6	CASGDRVPGSPLHF
TRBV5-6	TRBJ2-3	CASSGLSGRGTDTQYF
TRBV28	TRBJ1-4	CASRGLATNEKLFF
TRBV19	TRBJ1-5	CASSMRGQPQHF
TRBV7-9	TRBJ1-2	CASTHDRRVDFYTF
TRBV21-1	TRBJ2-7	CASSKFSRGYEQYF
TRBV28	TRBJ1-6	CASSLGQGVRTLLSPLHF